Sequencing of this TCR beta chain was carried out in a study of OX40 agonist ivuxolimab in advanced cancers. Across the study: Partial responses occurred in Three dose-escalation patients, one with hepatocellular carcinoma and two with cutaneous melanoma. Overall study findings and caveats: The study observed clonal expansion of CD4+ and CD8+ blood T cells by week 6 at 0.1 to 3.0 mg/kg.

A remark on this clone: Antigen: not known.

TCRdb's copy holds only in-frame clones and misses some; the assay was immunoSEQ multiplex PCR. In the table there are about 93,000 clones, about 91% of which are singletons. The V end was cut by 0 bases, the J end by 0 bases, with 12 bases between. CDR1 MNHNS and CDR2 SASEGT come from the germline V gene. There are 16 residues in the CDR3. The input for sequencing was CD4+ or CD8+ T cells sorted from blood, taken in a trial of the OX40 agonist ivuxolimab. V is TRBV6-1 and J is TRBJ2-7; D gene ambiguous. This receptor was obtained from an adult with an advanced solid tumor such as melanoma, head and neck, liver or kidney cancer. CDR3 residues: CASSEAPDPSSYEQYF. CDR3 DNA sequence: TGTGCCAGCAGTGAAGCCCCCGACCCGAGCTCCTACGAGCAGTACTTC.